This TCR beta chain was recovered during a study of neurological immune-mediated disorders (dated by TCRdb to the late 2010s). Regarding the study in general: The study compared peripheral blood TCR-beta repertoires of HTLV-I-associated myelopathy (HAM/TSP) patients, multiple sclerosis patients and healthy controls using UMI-based sequencing. The approximately 110 TCR-beta libraries included longitudinal samples, technical triplicates and paired sorted CD4+ and CD8+ T-cell subsets alongside PBMC samples. Longitudinal HAM/TSP and healthy donors had 3 time-points each (roughly 3-45 month intervals). The cohort was made up of about 66 subjects, consisting of some 14 HAM/TSP patients, about 35 multiple sclerosis patients and about 20 healthy controls.

cDNA was synthesized by template-switch 5'RACE using a primer with a 10-nucleotide random unique molecular identifier that tagged each TCR transcript. Every sequencing run covered 15-18 subjects and yielded more than 160 million TCR-beta sequences. The RNeasy kit was used to extract total RNA. TCR-beta VDJ regions were amplified with primers for the TCR constant region and the 5'RACE anchor, using the KAPA Real-time Library Amplification kit. A first PCR added sample indexes and Illumina adaptors, after which a second PCR increased the library yield. After Ampure bead purification, the roughly 650 bp TCR product was size-selected on a 2% E-gel SizeSelection system. Before pooling, libraries had their quality checked on a Bioanalyzer, their concentration measured with Qubit, and their quantity determined with the Kapa Library Quantification kit. Libraries were sequenced paired-end 2 x 150 bp on an Illumina HiSeq 2500. To increase sequence diversity, roughly 23-30% phiX was spiked into each library pool. In the authors' own workflow: Quality-filtered reads were processed with the UMI-based MiGEC pipeline, and over 90% of raw TCR sequences were removed by the MiGEC pipeline during error correction. VDJ genes were aligned to IMGT germline references, and each clonotype was defined by a unique CDR3 amino acid sequence together with V-J genes. VDJtools evaluated clonal expansion, Shannon diversity and CDR3 relatedness (CalcPairwiseDistances, ClusterSamples); CLCbio workbench built phylogenetic trees. A clone was classed as expanded if it had 8 or more unique UMIs, a cutoff based on coefficient-of-variation modelling across technical triplicates. The public reads were run again by TCRdb, first through fastp at Q25 and then through MiXCR, and only productive beta chains were kept. Each record represents a unique CDR3 protein, reported with the most common genes and DNA among its rows. TCRdb assigned the V and J calls; the authors' analysis was not used. The sample yields 60,000 to 75,000 distinct CDR3 sequences; about 10% were counted once. The ten largest account for around 12% of the sample.

There are many counts of this clonotype. The target of this receptor is not known. No much larger clone exists at a distance of one base, and base qualities are not known. CDR1 and CDR2 were assigned from the germline V gene as SGHRS and YFSETQ. Trimming at the junction amounts to 4 bases on V and 0 bases on J, and the germline ends lie 8 bases apart. From the cysteine up to the phenylalanine, the CDR3 has a length of 15 residues. The CDR3 DNA has 45 bases and is translated from base 1. Per the publication, the time point label means: longitudinal time-point 2. The healthy controls were volunteers from blood banks in Maryland, USA. Libraries from unsorted PBMCs were made from 2 million PBMCs kept in RNAlater at -80 degrees C until RNA extraction. PBMCs were separated from peripheral blood using Ficoll-Hypaque density gradient centrifugation and then cryopreserved in liquid nitrogen. Findings and caveats that apply to the study as a whole: No identical CDR3 amino acid sequences were found to be shared among expanded clones across subjects, suggesting that TCR-beta repertoires were private in all groups. TCR clonal expansion was greatest in HAM/TSP patients and smallest in MS patients, who ranked below even healthy controls.

The specimen sequenced was PBMCs. The chain was built from TRBV5-1 and TRBJ2-6; no D gene call is confident. The TCR originated in a man younger than 45 in good health. The nucleotide sequence reads as follows: TGCGCCAGCAGCAGACAAAACTCTGGGGCCAACGTCCTGACTTTC. It specifies CASSRQNSGANVLTF.